The clone carrying this T cell receptor (beta chain) was seen more than once but under ten times. These data originate in a study of T-cell reconstitution after alpha-beta-depleted transplantation in children. Unique molecular identifiers featured in how the TCRbeta library was prepared. TCRdb re-called the PCR reads with MiXCR, one entry per CDR3 protein. The sample consists of some 520,000 distinct CDR3 sequences, 32% of them appearing once. V lost 10 bases and J 2 bases, leaving 17 bases between the germline ends. Germline values: CDR1 MDHEN, CDR2 SYDVKM. The CDR3 contains 15 residues. Sample: PBMCs from the stem cell graft donor, taken from the stem cell graft. The genes are TRBV28 and TRBJ2-2; the D gene is possibly TRBD2 (5 bases). This TCR derives from a human donor who donated a stem cell graft to a child with aplastic anemia. The CDR3 DNA reads TGTGCCACCGACCGCGAGGGCAGTAACACCGGGGAGCTGTTTTTT. Amino acids: CATDREGSNTGELFF.